This T cell receptor (beta chain) was captured in a study of CD8 T cell repertoires and HIV-1 epitope variants. Study information: Separate wells received one of Twenty-five Gag or Nef variant peptides. Enriched T cells were co-cultured with equal numbers of autologous T cell-negative antigen-presenting cells. The study's findings and limits: Of fewer than 10 antigen-specific beta clonotypes, about six appeared to cross-react with escape variants.

Only a few counts were recorded for this clone. The antigen is not known. The repertoire was sequenced with immunoSEQ multiplex PCR; TCRdb's copy has only in-frame clones and lacks some. The sample lists more than 85,000 clones, roughly 80% occurring once. The CDR3 contains 14 residues. The V gene lost 5 bases and the J gene lost 3 bases, with 11 bases spanning the gap. CDR1 is SEHNR and CDR2 is FQNEAQ in the germline V gene (reference sequence). The sample comprised uncultured baseline CD8+ T cells from peripheral blood mononuclear cells (PBMCs). The J gene is TRBJ1-5, the V gene TRBV7-9; TRBD1 might be the D (6 bases). The TCR originated in a male donor with HIV. CDR3 amino acids: CASSRDNANQPQHF. The CDR3 bases are TGTGCCAGCAGCCGGGACAACGCCAATCAGCCCCAGCATTTT.